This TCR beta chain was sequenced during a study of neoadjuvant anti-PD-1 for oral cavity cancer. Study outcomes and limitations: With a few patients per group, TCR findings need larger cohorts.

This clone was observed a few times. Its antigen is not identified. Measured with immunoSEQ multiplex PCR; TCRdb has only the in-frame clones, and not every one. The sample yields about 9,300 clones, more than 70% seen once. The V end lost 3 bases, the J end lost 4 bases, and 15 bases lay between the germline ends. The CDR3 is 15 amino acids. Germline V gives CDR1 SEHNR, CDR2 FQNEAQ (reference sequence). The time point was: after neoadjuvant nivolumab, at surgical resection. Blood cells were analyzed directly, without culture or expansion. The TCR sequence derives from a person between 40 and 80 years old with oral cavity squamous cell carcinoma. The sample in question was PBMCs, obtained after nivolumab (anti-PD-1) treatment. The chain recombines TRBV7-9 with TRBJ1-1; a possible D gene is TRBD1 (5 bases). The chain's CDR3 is CASSLVPRGVTEAFF. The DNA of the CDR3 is TGTGCCAGCAGCTTGGTCCCTCGAGGGGTCACTGAAGCTTTCTTT.